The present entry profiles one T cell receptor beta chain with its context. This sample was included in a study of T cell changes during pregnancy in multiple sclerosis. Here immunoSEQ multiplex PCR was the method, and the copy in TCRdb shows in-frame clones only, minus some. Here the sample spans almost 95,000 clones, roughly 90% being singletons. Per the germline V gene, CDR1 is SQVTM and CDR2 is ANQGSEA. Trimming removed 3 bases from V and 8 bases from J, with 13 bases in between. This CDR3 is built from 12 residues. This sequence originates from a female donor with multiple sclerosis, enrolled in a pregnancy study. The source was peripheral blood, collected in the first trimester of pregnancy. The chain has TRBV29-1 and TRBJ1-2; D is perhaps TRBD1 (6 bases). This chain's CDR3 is CSVDLGAVGYTF. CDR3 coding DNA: TGCAGCGTTGATTTGGGGGCGGTAGGCTACACCTTC.